The 4 T cell receptor beta chains listed next were all sequenced from one sample in a study of blood T cell repertoires in COVID-19. Profiled with immunoSEQ multiplex PCR; TCRdb holds only in-frame clones, not every one. The table includes 220,000 or so clones, roughly nine tenths detected once. The specimen was PBMCs or T cells enriched from blood (not recorded which). Receptors originate from a woman aged 18 to 35 in a cohort exposed to, infected with or recovered from COVID-19 (not recorded which).

The chain uses TRBV30 and TRBJ1-1; perhaps TRBD1 as D (5 bases). Germline V lookup: CDR1 GTSNPN, CDR2 SVGIG (reference sequence). Trimming left V 4 bases short and J 1 base short, with 10 bases between. This CDR3 spans 13 amino acids. This chain's CDR3 is CAWNVRANTEAFF. CDR3 sequence (DNA): TGTGCCTGGAACGTCAGGGCGAACACTGAAGCTTTCTTT.

The chain is built from TRBV9 and TRBJ2-2; D perhaps matches TRBD2 (5 bases). The CDR3 is 17 residues long. The ends were cut back, 0 bases at V and 2 bases at J, with 14 bases in the middle. CDR1 and CDR2 (germline): SGDLS, YYNGEE. The CDR3 sequence: CASSVEIIGENTGELFF. The CDR3 bases are TGTGCCAGCAGCGTAGAGATTATCGGGGAAAACACCGGGGAGCTGTTTTTT. The variable domain in full, with the rest retrieved from reference TRBV9 and TRBJ2-2, is DSGVTQTPKHLITATGQRVTLRCSPRSGDLSVYWYQQSLDQGLQFLIQYYNGEERAKGNILERFSAQQFPDLHSELNLSSLELGDSALYFCASSVEIIGENTGELFFGEGSRLTVL.

CDR3 region: CASNGGTPDTQYF. CDR3 sequence (DNA): TGTGCCAGCAACGGCGGGACCCCAGATACGCAGTATTTT. V gene TRBV2 combines with J gene TRBJ2-3; tentatively, D is TRBD2 (6 bases). The CDR3 is 13 residues long. Germline V CDR1 and CDR2: SNHLY, FYNNEI. The V gene lost 7 bases and the J gene lost 4 bases, with 12 bases spanning the gap. Full variable domain (remainder filled in from reference TRBV2 and TRBJ2-3): EPEVTQTPSHQVTQMGQEVILRCVPISNHLYFYWYRQILGQKVEFLVSFYNNEISEKSEIFDDQFSVERPDGSNFTLKIRSTKLEDSAMYFCASNGGTPDTQYFGPGTRLTVL.

This clone is a singleton in its sample. This chain links TRBV29-1 with TRBJ2-7; 9 positions agree with TRBD1. The CDR3 spans 13 residues. Germline CDR1 SQVTM, CDR2 ANQGSEA. V shed 7 bases and J 6 bases; nucleotides not matched to a gene: 10. The chain's CDR3 is CSGGQGSLGEQYF. In nucleotides, the CDR3 is TGCAGCGGGGGACAGGGCTCTCTTGGCGAGCAGTACTTC.